The rows below give T cell receptor beta chains drawn from one sample of a study of cytomegalovirus exposure and HLA in healthy donors. Profiling relied on immunoSEQ multiplex PCR, and the TCRdb table lists in-frame clones only, not all of them. The data contain approximately 260,000 clones, around 86% of them singletons. The sequencing sample was made of PBMCs. These receptors were taken from a woman in her late teens or twenties in good health and CMV-seronegative. The CDR3 runs from the conserved cysteine through the conserved F or W. D genes are given only for firm matches. Size values are once, few and many counts, or a class for expanded clones, and some rows have none.

d_gene	v_gene	j_gene	abundance	CDR3nt	CDR3aa
NA	TRBV6-1	TRBJ2-7	NA	TGTGCCAGCAGTGTGACTGGTACCTACGAGCAGTACTTC	CASSVTGTYEQYF
TRBD1	TRBV11-2	TRBJ2-7	NA	TGTGCCAGCAGCCAAAGACAGGGGGCAAGGAACGAGCAGTACTTC	CASSQRQGARNEQYF
NA	TRBV14	TRBJ2-2	once	TGTGCCAGCAGCACATACGGGGAGCTGTTTTTT	CASSTYGELFF
NA	TRBV29-1	TRBJ1-1	NA	TGCAGCGCGGGGGTCCTGAACACTGAAGCTTTCTTT	CSAGVLNTEAFF
TRBD1	TRBV12-5	TRBJ1-5	NA	TGTGCTAGTGGACAGGACAGGGGTGGGGATAGCAATCAGCCCCAGCATTTT	CASGQDRGGDSNQPQHF
NA	TRBV27	TRBJ2-7	NA	TGTGCCAGCAGTCCTACGTATACCGCCTACGAGCAGTACTTC	CASSPTYTAYEQYF
NA	TRBV28	TRBJ1-2	NA	TGTGCCAGCAGTTCCCCCAGCCTGACAGCTAACTATGGCTACACCTTC	CASSSPSLTANYGYTF
NA	TRBV19	TRBJ2-3	NA	TGTGCCAGTACGGAGGGGGCCGCAGATACGCAGTATTTT	CASTEGAADTQYF
TRBD1	TRBV6-1	TRBJ1-1	NA	TGTGCCAGCAGTGTAACAGGGGGGTACACTGAAGCTTTCTTT	CASSVTGGYTEAFF
NA	TRBV4-1	TRBJ2-7	few	TGCGCCAGCAGCCAAGATCGGCACAGGGGAGGCGAGCAGTACTTC	CASSQDRHRGGEQYF
NA	TRBV30	TRBJ2-7	NA	TGTGCCTGGAGTGTCGGGGGCGAGCAGTACTTC	CAWSVGGEQYF
TRBD2	TRBV5-1	TRBJ2-3	NA	TGCGCCAGCAGCTTGGGACTAGCGGGAGCAGATACGCAGTATTTT	CASSLGLAGADTQYF
TRBD2	TRBV6-9	TRBJ2-2	NA	TGTGCCAGCAGTTCCTGGCGGGGGGCCCATCCCGGGGAGCTGTTTTTT	CASSSWRGAHPGELFF
TRBD1	TRBV4-1	TRBJ1-5	NA	TGCGCCAGCAGTCCCGGGACAGGGGGCGATCCCCAGCATTTT	CASSPGTGGDPQHF
TRBD2	TRBV5-1	TRBJ2-5	NA	TGCGCCAGCAGCGCTACTAGCGGGGGGCAAGAGACCCAGTACTTC	CASSATSGGQETQYF
NA	TRBV6-5	TRBJ2-7	NA	TGTGCCAGCACATCGGGGTACTACGAGCAGTACTTC	CASTSGYYEQYF
TRBD2	TRBV19	TRBJ2-2	NA	TGTGCCAGTAATAAAGGACTAGACCCCGGGGAGCTGTTTTTT	CASNKGLDPGELFF
NA	TRBV9	TRBJ1-5	NA	TGTGCCAGCAGCGTAGACGGTTATAGCAATCAGCCCCAGCATTTT	CASSVDGYSNQPQHF
TRBD1	TRBV6-1	TRBJ1-2	NA	TGTGCCAGCAGGAGAACAGGGGACGGAAACTATGGCTACACCTTC	CASRRTGDGNYGYTF
TRBD1	TRBV11-2	TRBJ2-7	NA	TGTGCCAGCAGCGCAGGGACAGGGGGCCCATACGAGCAGTACTTC	CASSAGTGGPYEQYF
NA	TRBV27	TRBJ2-7	NA	TGTGCCAGCAGTTTTTTCCAGGGGAGCTCCTACGAGCAGTACTTC	CASSFFQGSSYEQYF
NA	TRBV28	TRBJ2-5	NA	TGTGCCAGCAGTCCCAGGCTTTCGATCCTCCAAGAGACCCAGTACTTC	CASSPRLSILQETQYF
NA	TRBV7-9	TRBJ2-4	NA	TGTGCCAGCAGCGTATCTATAGCCAAAAACATTCAGTACTTC	CASSVSIAKNIQYF
TRBD2	TRBV4-1	TRBJ2-5	NA	TGCGCCAGCAGCCTCCGGGTAGCGGGGGGCGGAGGGGAGACCCAGTACTTC	CASSLRVAGGGGETQYF
NA	TRBV6-5	TRBJ1-3	NA	TGTGCCAGCAGTCCCGGGGACAACGCCATATATTTT	CASSPGDNAIYF
NA	TRBV27	TRBJ2-7	NA	TGTGCCAGCAGAGTTCAGGGGGGACTTCTATACGAGCAGTACTTC	CASRVQGGLLYEQYF
NA	TRBV2	TRBJ1-2	NA	TGTGCCAGCAGTGAGGGGCCCCGGGATGGCTACACCTTC	CASSEGPRDGYTF
NA	TRBV5-1	TRBJ2-7	NA	TGCGCCAGCAGCTTGGGTCGGGAAGGAGAGCAGTACTTC	CASSLGREGEQYF
TRBD1	TRBV6-5	TRBJ2-5	NA	TGTGCCAGCAGTTCCCGGGACAGGGGGCAATCGGAGACCCAGTACTTC	CASSSRDRGQSETQYF
NA	TRBV9	TRBJ1-4	NA	TGTGCCAGCAGCCCTTGGGGGGAGGACGAAAAACTGTTTTTT	CASSPWGEDEKLFF
NA	TRBV2	TRBJ1-2	NA	TGTGCCAGCCAGGGTGGCTACACCTTC	CASQGGYTF
NA	TRBV29-1	TRBJ1-2	NA	TGCAGCGTTACCAGGGAGGTTAGCTATGGCTACACCTTC	CSVTREVSYGYTF
TRBD1	TRBV7-9	TRBJ2-2	NA	TGTGCCAGCAGCCCGCAGGGGGCGCGCACCGGGGAGCTGTTTTTT	CASSPQGARTGELFF